This entry describes one T cell receptor beta chain. Antigen unknown. Amplification used 60 Vbeta primers and 13 Jbeta primers. The method was immunoSEQ multiplex PCR; TCRdb's version includes in-frame clones alone and lacks a portion of them. The sample table includes around 36,000 clones. These data belong to a study of cytomegalovirus exposure and HLA in healthy donors. Study information: The roughly 120 million unique TCR beta sequences, from roughly 170 million T cells, were found by an earlier analysis.

The study, taken as a whole, reports: Available immune exposure information covered CMV serostatus only. In an earlier analysis, most TCR beta V segments were productive about 87% or about 30% of the time.

The TCR sequence derives from a woman in her twenties or thirties in good health and CMV-seropositive. The sequenced sample consisted of PBMCs.

DNA of the CDR3: TGTGCCAGCAGCTTAGAGGCAGGGTCGAGATACGAGCAGTACTTC. It codes for CASSLEAGSRYEQYF. This chain joins TRBV7-6 and TRBJ2-7; possibly TRBD1 for D (5 bases). The length of the CDR3 is 15 residues. The V end lost 1 base, the J end lost 4 bases, and 14 bases lay between the germline ends. The germline CDR1 and CDR2 sequences are SGHVS and FNYEAQ.